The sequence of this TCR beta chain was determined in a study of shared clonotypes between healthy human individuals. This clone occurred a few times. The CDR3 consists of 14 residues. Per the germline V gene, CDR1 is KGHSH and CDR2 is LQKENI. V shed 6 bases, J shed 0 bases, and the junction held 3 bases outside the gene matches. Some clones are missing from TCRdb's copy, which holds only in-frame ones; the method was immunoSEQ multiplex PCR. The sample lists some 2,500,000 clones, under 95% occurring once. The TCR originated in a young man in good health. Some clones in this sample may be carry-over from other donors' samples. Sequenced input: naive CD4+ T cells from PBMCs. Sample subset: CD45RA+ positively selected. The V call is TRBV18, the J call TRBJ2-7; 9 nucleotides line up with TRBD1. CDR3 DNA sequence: TGTGCCAGCTCCGGACAGGGGTTCTCCTACGAGCAGTACTTC. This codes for CASSGQGFSYEQYF.